This TCR beta chain is from a study of memory CD4+ T cells and cytomegalovirus serostatus (dated by TCRdb to between 2017 and 2020). For the study in its entirety: The cohort comprised 33 healthy Belgian adults, 9 CMV seropositive and 24 CMV seronegative. CD4+ memory TCRbeta repertoires of a Belgian cohort with known cytomegalovirus serostatus were sequenced in order to replicate a published TCR-based CMV serostatus classifier.

The Quick-DNA Microprep Kit was used to extract genomic DNA from the sorted cells. TCRbeta DNA was amplified with the immunoSEQ hsTCRbeta kit following the manufacturer's protocol. An Illumina MiSeq instrument was used to sequence the TCRbeta libraries. Regarding the original processing steps: After out-of-frame sequences were removed, 2.4 million or so distinct TCRbeta sequences remained, averaging around 61,000 per individual. Each individual was scored according to the count of 164 previously reported CMV-associated TCRbeta sequences and the total productive distinct TCRbeta count. A beta-binomial model was reimplemented in Python, and scikit-learn random forests with default parameters were trained on data from the US cohort. Classifier performance on the Belgian cohort was summarized as median AUC with percentile confidence intervals calculated over 10,000 bootstrap iterations. TCRdb retrieved this table from immuneACCESS and kept in-frame rearrangements only. Not all clones are present; in checked studies, unresolved V genes account for under half, and no reason is known for the remainder. V and J calls and clone size follow that table, whereas D and trimming were derived from the DNA. This sample holds 70,000 or so clones; under 80% were observed only once. The ten largest clones capture 2.5% to 3% of the sample.

A word on this clone: Its recognized antigen is unknown. Base-call qualities are not available, and no considerably larger clone is one nucleotide away.

On the study overall, not on this receptor specifically: The original-framework classifier achieved a median bootstrapped AUC of almost 0.97 with a 95% CI of 0.76-1.00 on the Belgian cohort. CMV serostatus prediction reached a median bootstrapped AUC of about 0.94 with the original framework and around 0.91 with a US-trained random forest. Only CD4+CD45RO+ memory cells were sequenced, in contrast to the original study, which included naive and memory CD4+ and CD8+ populations. Among the 160 or so previously reported CMV-associated TCRbeta sequences, about 71 showed up in the CD4+ memory repertoires, with each one found in between one and five individuals. The results were interpreted as suggesting that the CMV-associated TCR signature is largely present in the CD4+ memory repertoire.

Single viable CD3+CD4+CD8-CD45RO+ cells were sorted as memory CD4+ T cells on a FACSAria II. CMV serostatus was assessed using a Roche Elecsys assay, by which serum IgG against CMV pp150, pp28, p38 and p52 was detected. Once the samples were thawed, total CD4+ T cells were enriched through positive selection using CD4 magnetic microbeads. The samples came from a different study that was designed specifically to examine the CD4+ T cell memory repertoire. Following standard operating procedures, peripheral blood mononuclear cells were isolated and cryopreserved, while serum was kept at -80 degrees C. CD3-PerCP (BW264/56), CD4-APC (RPA-T4), CD45RO-PE (UCHT1) and CD8-Pacific Orange (3B5) antibodies were used for staining, and non-viable cells were excluded with Sytox blue. This clonotype was sampled from an adult in good health and CMV-seropositive. The source material was memory CD4+ T cells from blood.

The sequenced DNA: TGTGCCAGTAGTCCATGGGGCGCACCGGCAGGGTCTGGTGGCTACACCTTC. Translated, this gives CASSPWGAPAGSGGYTF. The sequence is built from TRBV19 and TRBJ1-2, and the D gene may be TRBD1, 5 bases matching. The CDR3 runs 17 residues from the cysteine to the phenylalanine. Only the CDR3 DNA is retained, 51 bases long and in frame from the first base. For CDR1 and CDR2, the germline V gene (reference sequence) lists LNHDA and SQIVND. V is shortened by 5 bases, J by 7 bases, and the region joining them spans 26 bases.